This T cell receptor beta chain was captured by sequencing in a study of blood T cell repertoires in COVID-19 (dated by TCRdb to 2018 to 2021). Study-wide context: Samples covering the acute and convalescent phases of COVID-19 were provided by collaborators in the United States, Italy and Spain. The prospective study material was composed of cDNA or gDNA derived from T cells, B-cell-depleted T cells, or PBMCs. The dataset comprised deeply sampled blood TCRbeta repertoires from subjects exposed to, actively infected with, or recovered from COVID-19. The repertoires were released in a freely available public database intended as a resource for research on the immune response to SARS-CoV-2. Samples were obtained from the ongoing ImmuneRACE study (first 160 participants) and from about 1,300 subjects provided by 6 global collaborators. Sample metadata almost always included a de-identified subject ID, COVID-19 status, age in years and sex. Where available, HLA class I and class II types were taken from metadata supplied by the sample provider and were not determined by assay-based typing.

The collaborating institutions used their own protocols to collect whole blood in K2EDTA tubes. Collaborator samples were shipped for TCRbeta analysis as frozen whole blood, isolated PBMCs, or DNA extracted from either sample type. Of note for this clone: Its antigen has not been determined. One base away there is no much larger clone; base qualities are not given.

Overall study outcomes, separate from this receptor: Clinical and demographic metadata were provided uncurated, with the amount varying by source and participant.

Taken from the germline V gene, the CDR1 and CDR2 loops are MNHEY and SVGEGT. From V the trimming removes 4 bases and from J it removes 6 bases, while the gene matches leave 8 bases of the junction unaccounted for. Its CDR3 holds 15 amino acids, cysteine through phenylalanine. Only the CDR3 region is kept as DNA, spanning 45 bases read in frame from base 1. TCRbeta CDR3 regions were amplified from genomic DNA by means of the immunoSEQ Assay, a bias-controlled multiplex PCR. For the original study's pipeline: The number of nucleated cells in each sample was estimated by amplification of reference gene primers within the assay. Sequence reads were collapsed and filtered to measure the absolute abundance of every unique TCRbeta CDR3 rearrangement. For each sample, productive Simpson clonality was calculated as the square root of Simpson's diversity index across productive rearrangements. TCRdb took this table from immuneACCESS and kept in-frame rearrangements with V and J called. Such tables lack part of the clones; where checked against another copy, unresolved V genes explain under half of the gap, and the rest is unexplained. The V and J calls and clone size come from that table; D and trimming were worked out from the DNA. The sample table holds a few hundred thousand clones, of which 85% to 90% were seen once. 3.5% to 4% of the sample goes to the ten largest clones.

The specimen sequenced was peripheral blood. This clonotype was sampled from a man younger than 30 with active or convalescent COVID-19. The chain employs TRBV6-2 or TRBV6-3 and TRBJ1-1, and 10 bases in between align with TRBD1. The DNA sequence is given as TGTGCCAGCAGTTCCGCCGGGACAGGGGACGCTGAAGCTTTCTTT. This is translated as CASSSAGTGDAEAFF.